This TCR beta chain was retrieved from a study of blood T cell repertoires in COVID-19. V dropped 6 bases and J dropped 2 bases, with 14 bases sitting between them. Germline assignment: CDR1 SNHLY and CDR2 FYNNEI. CDR3 length: 16 residues. The method was immunoSEQ multiplex PCR; TCRdb's version includes in-frame clones alone and lacks a portion of them. Among a few hundred thousand clones listed, 70% to 90% were seen once. The sample comprised peripheral blood. The TCR sequence derives from a man aged 18 to 35 with COVID-19, enrolled during active disease. The rearrangement uses TRBV2 and TRBJ2-6; D is perhaps TRBD1 (6 bases). The CDR3 nucleotides are TGTGCCAGCAGCGTTCTGGCAGGGGCTGGGGCCAACGTCCTGACTTTC. Amino acid sequence: CASSVLAGAGANVLTF. The entire variable domain, with the rest obtained from reference TRBV2 and TRBJ2-6, is as follows: EPEVTQTPSHQVTQMGQEVILRCVPISNHLYFYWYRQILGQKVEFLVSFYNNEISEKSEIFDDQFSVERPDGSNFTLKIRSTKLEDSAMYFCASSVLAGAGANVLTFGAGSRLTVL.